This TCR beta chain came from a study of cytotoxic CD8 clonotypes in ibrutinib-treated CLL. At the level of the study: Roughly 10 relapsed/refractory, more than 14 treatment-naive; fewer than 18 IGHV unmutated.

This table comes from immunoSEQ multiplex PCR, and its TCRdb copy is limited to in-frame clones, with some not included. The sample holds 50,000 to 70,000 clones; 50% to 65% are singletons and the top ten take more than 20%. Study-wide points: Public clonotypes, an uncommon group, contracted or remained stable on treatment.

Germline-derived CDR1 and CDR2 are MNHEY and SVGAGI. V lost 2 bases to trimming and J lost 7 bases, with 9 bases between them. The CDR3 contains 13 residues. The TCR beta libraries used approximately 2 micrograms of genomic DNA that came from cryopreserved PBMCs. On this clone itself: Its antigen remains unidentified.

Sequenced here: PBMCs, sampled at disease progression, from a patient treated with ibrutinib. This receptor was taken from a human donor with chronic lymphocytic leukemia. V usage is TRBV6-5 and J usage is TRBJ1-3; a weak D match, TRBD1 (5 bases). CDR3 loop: CASSYGGRNTIYF. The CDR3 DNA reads TGTGCCAGCAGTTACGGGGGGAGGAACACCATATATTTT.